A selection of T cell receptor beta chains follows, all from one sample in a study of CD8 T cells in Susac syndrome. In TCRdb, the immunoSEQ multiplex PCR reads were re-called with MiXCR into one record per CDR3 protein. In the table there are about 250,000 distinct CDR3 sequences, around 93% of which are singletons. The sample was CD4+ T cells from PBMCs. Receptors were obtained from a human donor with multiple sclerosis. The conserved cysteine and the conserved F or W are not part of the CDR3 here. Fields, in order: V gene, CDR3 protein.

TRBV25-1 | ASSDTVGNSPLH
TRBV5-1 | ASNVGPGNEAF
TRBV2 | ASSEFGTNTEAF
TRBV5-1 | ASSITGTGGEQY
TRBV20-1 | SARDGGEQF
TRBV28 | ASSLGGLQEKLF
TRBV5-1 | ASSLGQPLNEQF
TRBV11-2 | ASSLALRGLSYGYT
TRBV5-1 | ASSPSFAQGSVGELF
TRBV11-1 | ASRRTGVETQY
TRBV12-3/TRBV12-4 | ASSPQAGGGSGANVLT
TRBV24-1 | ATSDSSRGRTDEQF
TRBV30 | AWSALPTANTEAF
TRBV4-1 | ASSSATSGDTQY
TRBV7-3 | ASSDKGIVSNEQF
TRBV27 | ASSPRDLRGSGANVLT
TRBV12-3/TRBV12-4 | ASSKGDRAGGYT
TRBV20-1 | SALRDRAKNIQY
TRBV7-3 | ASSFGPHPDTQY
TRBV30 | AWSRGADEEKLF
TRBV30 | AWSEDRTRQPQH
TRBV23-1 | ASSPPGERAGANVLT
TRBV4-2 | ASSHWSSGGVSGANVLT
TRBV3-1 | ASSNSMGEQY
TRBV6-5 | ASSYSGGNSPLH
TRBV15 | ATSRGEGGSGYT
TRBV25-1 | ASSERGGLGGELF
TRBV4-1 | ASSQAGGQGGSNEQF
TRBV19 | ASRSRDRGHGYT
TRBV5-6 | ASSVSGQTYGYT
TRBV29-1 | SVEDPLRGELF
TRBV29-1 | SVGSGGGYT
TRBV27 | ASRLTGFYNEQF
TRBV2 | ASSDFGSSYNEQF
TRBV24-1 | ATSDPGWGNDTDTQY
TRBV4-2 | ASGVQHYGYT
TRBV5-4 | ASSLPGAGANVLT
TRBV29-1 | SAERTGSPQF
TRBV30 | AWSVPSGGPNTGELF
TRBV29-1 | SVLPEAF
TRBV18 | ASSPRDISYNEQF
TRBV29-1 | SVGTASNEKLF
TRBV24-1 | ATSDQTSATYNEQF
TRBV30 | AWSVQGLKGYT
TRBV7-2 | ASSLQPGANVLT
TRBV7-9 | ASSLVAGDTIY
TRBV25-1 | AGSEWGQGAEAF
TRBV18 | ASSTRPGETQY
TRBV7-9 | ASSLALTRHGYT
TRBV10-3 | AIRIGQSDYGYT
TRBV6-1 | ATNLGRANEQY
TRBV28 | ASSGQGTSYEQY
TRBV7-2 | ASSLEYRTEAF